This TCR beta chain was documented in a study of metastatic and nonmetastatic thyroid tumors. Study context: Both malignant and benign thyroid patients supplied peripheral blood and tumor or nodule tissue samples, across which the repertoires of these patients were then compared.

Study outcomes and limitations: It was reportedly found that TCR beta diversity was significantly higher in malignant thyroid tumors than in benign nodules, a difference seen in both blood and tumor samples.

This clone was picked up a small number of times. Its target is unknown. All patients were treatment-naive before thyroid surgery. In the original processing: Researchers built a distant-metastasis classifier for papillary thyroid cancer that drew on CDR3 differences across clinicopathological groups. TCRdb re-called the PCR reads with MiXCR. The V and J calls come from TCRdb's annotation, not from the publication. Among several thousand clones, about 43% were seen once, and the ten largest hold approximately 20%. Sequenced: tumor tissue. The receptor comes from a female donor with papillary thyroid cancer or a benign thyroid nodule (not recorded which). Some clones in this sample may be carry-over from other donors' samples.

The CDR3 protein is CASSQKEPSRQVTSYEQYF. The CDR3, as DNA: TGCGCCAGCAGCCAAAAGGAGCCGAGCCGGCAGGTAACCTCCTACGAGCAGTACTTC. The V gene is TRBV4-1, the J gene TRBJ2-7; D ambiguous. CDR3 length: 19 amino acids. V gave up 2 bases and J gave up 0 bases, with 23 bases separating them. CDR1 MGHRA and CDR2 YSYEKL come from the germline V gene.